The rows below give T cell receptor beta chains drawn from one sample of a study of early T cells in non-severe SARS-CoV-2 infection. In TCRdb, the 5' RACE reads were re-called with MiXCR into one record per CDR3 protein. The sample includes 65,000 to 95,000 distinct CDR3 sequences, 8.5% to 10% of them seen just once. Material: whole blood. The receptor source for this set is an adult who was a healthcare worker with PCR-confirmed SARS-CoV-2 infection or an uninfected control (not recorded which). The CDR3 runs from the conserved cysteine through the conserved F or W. The D gene is left open where the match is weak. For some rows the clone size is stated as once, few or many, or as a class when expanded; others skip it.

D,J,size,V,CDR3,DNA
-,TRBJ2-5,-,TRBV7-3,CASSPGPTETQYF,TGTGCCAGCAGCCCGGGCCCGACGGAGACCCAGTACTTC
TRBD2,TRBJ2-7,few,TRBV12-3/TRBV12-4,CASRRRQGTSGNNEQYF,TGTGCCAGCAGACGCAGACAGGGGACTAGCGGGAACAACGAGCAGTACTTC
-,TRBJ1-2,once,TRBV6-2/TRBV6-3,CASSYLPNYGYTF,TGTGCCAGCAGCTATCTCCCTAACTATGGCTACACCTTC
TRBD2,TRBJ2-7,-,TRBV25-1,CASPGTSGLFEGYEQYF,TGTGCCAGCCCCGGGACTAGCGGACTGTTCGAAGGATACGAGCAGTACTTC
TRBD1,TRBJ2-5,-,TRBV6-6,CASSTRDREYQETQYF,TGTGCCAGCAGCACAAGAGACAGGGAATACCAAGAGACCCAGTACTTC
-,TRBJ2-2,many,TRBV12-3/TRBV12-4,CASRTVARRTGELFF,TGTGCCAGCAGGACGGTGGCTCGCCGCACCGGGGAGCTGTTTTTT
-,TRBJ2-2,many,TRBV28,CASSFVQVGTGELFF,TGTGCCAGCAGTTTCGTACAGGTCGGGACCGGGGAGCTGTTTTTT
-,TRBJ2-3,many,TRBV12-3/TRBV12-4,CASGKSGGHDTQYF,TGTGCCAGCGGGAAGTCCGGGGGCCACGATACGCAGTATTTT
-,TRBJ2-3,-,TRBV5-5,CASSLRSARAYTDTQYF,TGTGCCAGCAGCCTCCGATCGGCGCGGGCCTACACAGATACGCAGTATTTT
-,TRBJ2-7,many,TRBV28,CASSSGGGFAYEQYF,TGTGCCAGCAGTTCAGGAGGGGGCTTCGCCTACGAGCAGTACTTC
-,TRBJ2-3,many,TRBV5-1,CASSSLSADTQYF,TGCGCCAGCAGCTCGCTCAGTGCCGATACGCAGTATTTT
-,TRBJ2-7,-,TRBV7-9,CASSPDWPLQYF,TGTGCCAGCAGCCCAGACTGGCCCCTCCAGTACTTC
-,TRBJ2-3,many,TRBV3-1,CASSPGGGSGDTQYF,TGTGCCAGCAGCCCCGGGGGTGGGAGCGGAGATACGCAGTATTTT
TRBD2,TRBJ2-1,many,TRBV9,CASSVDPSGRAGEQFF,TGTGCCAGCAGCGTAGATCCCAGCGGGAGGGCGGGTGAGCAGTTCTTC
-,TRBJ1-2,few,TRBV4-2,CASSQDAQGQYGYTF,TGTGCCAGCAGCCAAGATGCCCAGGGGCAGTATGGCTACACCTTC
-,TRBJ2-2,-,TRBV6-5,CASSWGLGNTGELFF,TGTGCCAGCAGTTGGGGATTAGGGAACACCGGGGAGCTGTTTTTT
-,TRBJ1-4,many,TRBV20-1,CSATRALNEKLFF,TGCAGTGCTACCCGGGCCCTCAATGAAAAACTGTTTTTT
-,TRBJ1-5,many,TRBV20-1,CSARSDEGGAYQPQHF,TGCAGTGCTAGAAGCGACGAGGGAGGGGCGTATCAGCCCCAGCATTTT
TRBD1,TRBJ2-2,-,TRBV3-1,CASSRGTATGELFF,TGTGCCAGCAGCCGGGGGACAGCCACCGGGGAGCTGTTTTTT
-,TRBJ2-1,few,TRBV5-1,CASSTGQTSYNEQFF,TGCGCCAGCAGCACCGGACAGACCTCCTACAATGAGCAGTTCTTC